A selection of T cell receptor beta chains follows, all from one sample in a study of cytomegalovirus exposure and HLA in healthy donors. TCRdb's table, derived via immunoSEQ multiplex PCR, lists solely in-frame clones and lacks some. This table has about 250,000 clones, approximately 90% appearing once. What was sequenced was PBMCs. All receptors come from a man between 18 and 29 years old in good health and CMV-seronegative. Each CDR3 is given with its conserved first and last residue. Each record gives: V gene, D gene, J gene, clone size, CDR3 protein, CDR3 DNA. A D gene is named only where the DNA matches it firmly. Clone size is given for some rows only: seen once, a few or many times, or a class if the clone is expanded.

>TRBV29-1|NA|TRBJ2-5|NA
CSVEFRSGYQETQYF
TGCAGCGTTGAATTCAGATCCGGGTACCAAGAGACCCAGTACTTC
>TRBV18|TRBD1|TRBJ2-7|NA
CASPLVGTDYEQYF
TGTGCCAGCCCACTGGTTGGGACAGACTACGAGCAGTACTTC
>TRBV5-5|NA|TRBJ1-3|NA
CASSFPGVSSGNTIYF
TGTGCCAGCAGCTTCCCAGGGGTCTCCTCTGGAAACACCATATATTTT
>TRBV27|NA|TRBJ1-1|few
CASASASLNTEAFF
TGTGCCAGTGCTTCAGCGAGCCTAAACACTGAAGCTTTCTTT
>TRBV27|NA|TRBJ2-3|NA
CASSFFRGDWADTQYF
TGTGCCAGCAGTTTCTTTCGGGGTGACTGGGCAGATACGCAGTATTTT
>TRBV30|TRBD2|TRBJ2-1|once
CAWSVTSGPSEQFF
TGTGCCTGGAGTGTGACTAGCGGGCCGAGTGAGCAGTTCTTC
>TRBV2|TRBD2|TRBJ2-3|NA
CASSGGLAGLWDTQYF
TGTGCCAGCAGTGGGGGACTAGCGGGATTGTGGGATACGCAGTATTTT
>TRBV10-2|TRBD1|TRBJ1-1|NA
CASSLGQGVEAFF
TGCGCCAGCAGTTTAGGACAGGGGGTTGAAGCTTTCTTT
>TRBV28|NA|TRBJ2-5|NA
CASSTGEETQYF
TGTGCCAGCAGTACAGGCGAAGAGACCCAGTACTTC
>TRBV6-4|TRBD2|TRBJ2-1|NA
CASSQLAGGHNEQFF
TGTGCCAGCAGCCAACTAGCGGGAGGGCACAATGAGCAGTTCTTC
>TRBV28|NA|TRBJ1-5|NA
CASSPGHRVSNQPQHF
TGTGCCAGCAGCCCCGGACACCGAGTTAGCAATCAGCCCCAGCATTTT
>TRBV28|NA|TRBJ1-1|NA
CASSLISGSGAFF
TGTGCCAGCAGTTTAATATCAGGGTCGGGAGCTTTCTTT
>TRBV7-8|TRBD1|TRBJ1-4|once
CASRANRGRANEKLFF
TGTGCCAGCAGGGCTAACAGGGGGCGAGCTAATGAAAAACTGTTTTTT
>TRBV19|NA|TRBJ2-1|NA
CASPPPGGPYNEQFF
TGTGCCAGCCCCCCCCCGGGGGGCCCCTACAATGAGCAGTTCTTC
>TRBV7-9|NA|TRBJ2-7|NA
CASSLGQSSFEQYF
TGTGCCAGCAGCTTAGGTCAGTCCTCCTTCGAGCAGTACTTC
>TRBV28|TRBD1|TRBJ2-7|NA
CASINRGNYEQYF
TGTGCCAGCATCAACAGGGGAAATTACGAGCAGTACTTC
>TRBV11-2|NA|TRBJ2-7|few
CASSLSLEPDEHSSYEQYF
TGTGCCAGCAGCTTATCTCTAGAGCCAGATGAGCATAGCTCCTACGAGCAGTACTTC
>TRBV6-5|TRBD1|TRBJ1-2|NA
CASSYSKGQGAYGYTF
TGTGCCAGCAGTTACTCGAAGGGACAGGGGGCCTATGGCTACACCTTC